One and the same sample provided the 7 T cell receptor beta chains below, sequenced in a study of blood T cell repertoires in COVID-19. Clones were read by immunoSEQ multiplex PCR, and TCRdb kept only the in-frame ones, dropping some. The sample holds some 200,000 clones, 84% seen once. The sequenced sample was peripheral blood. All receptors come from a woman between 55 and 75 years old who had recovered from COVID-19.

V usage is TRBV7-2 and J usage is TRBJ1-5, with unresolved D. The germline CDR1 and CDR2 sequences are SGHTA and FQGNSA. Trimming stripped 2 bases from V and 0 bases from J, with 5 bases between. The CDR3 has 14 amino acids. The CDR3 sequence: CASSLSPSNQPQHF. The CDR3 region has the DNA TGTGCCAGCAGCTTAAGCCCTAGCAATCAGCCCCAGCATTTT.

This chain joins TRBV10-3 and TRBJ2-2, with D unresolved. This CDR3 is built from 14 residues. V lost 2 bases and J 1 base, leaving 5 bases between the germline ends. Germline V gene sequence: CDR1 ENHRY, CDR2 SYGVKD. The CDR3 loop reads CAISEAGNTGELFF. CDR3 nucleotide sequence: TGTGCCATCAGTGAGGCAGGGAACACCGGGGAGCTGTTTTTT.

This chain links TRBV5-1 with TRBJ2-7; 11 bases agree with TRBD2. J lost 5 bases, V lost 5 bases, and 18 bases had no gene match. The CDR3 is 18 amino acids. Germline assignment: CDR1 SGHRS and CDR2 YFSETQ. CDR3 DNA: TGCGCCAGCAGACGCACTAGCGGGGGATTACACCCGCCAGACGAGCAGTACTTC. Translation: CASRRTSGGLHPPDEQYF.

This clone appeared a single time. The rearrangement joins TRBV19 to TRBJ2-7; the D gene is possibly TRBD2 (6 bases). Trimming removed 1 base at V and 3 bases at J, with 7 bases between. The CDR3 sequence is 13 residues long. Germline CDR1 and CDR2: LNHDA and SQIVND (reference sequence). CDR3 sequence: CASSIGRDYEQYF. For the CDR3, the DNA is TGTGCCAGTAGTATAGGGCGGGACTACGAGCAGTACTTC.

This rearrangement joins TRBV6-2 or TRBV6-3 to TRBJ2-7, with D uncertain. The CDR3 is made up of 11 amino acids. V lost 0 bases to trimming and J lost 7 bases, with 4 bases between them. Germline values: CDR1 MNHEY, CDR2 SVGEGT. The CDR3 region is CASSYSREQYF. The CDR3 region has the DNA TGTGCCAGCAGTTACTCGCGGGAGCAGTACTTC.

This clone was counted once. The V gene is TRBV7-5, the J gene TRBJ2-3; the table's TRBD2 call for D was not verified on the DNA. TRBV7-5 is assigned pseudogene status. The CDR3 consists of 15 residues. CDR3 in DNA: TGTGCCAGAAGCTTGCGCGAGGGTGGCACAGATACGCAGTATTTT. Its translation: CARSLREGGTDTQYF.

For the CDR3, the DNA is TGTGCCAGCAGCTTAGGGCAGGCCATTGAAAAACTGTTTTTT. This encodes CASSLGQAIEKLFF. The chain recombines TRBV7-9 with TRBJ1-4; no firm D call. Between the trimmed V and J ends, which lost 1 base and 7 bases, there was a span of 10 bases. Germline assignment: CDR1 SEHNR and CDR2 FQNEAQ (reference sequence). The CDR3 loop spans 14 amino acids.